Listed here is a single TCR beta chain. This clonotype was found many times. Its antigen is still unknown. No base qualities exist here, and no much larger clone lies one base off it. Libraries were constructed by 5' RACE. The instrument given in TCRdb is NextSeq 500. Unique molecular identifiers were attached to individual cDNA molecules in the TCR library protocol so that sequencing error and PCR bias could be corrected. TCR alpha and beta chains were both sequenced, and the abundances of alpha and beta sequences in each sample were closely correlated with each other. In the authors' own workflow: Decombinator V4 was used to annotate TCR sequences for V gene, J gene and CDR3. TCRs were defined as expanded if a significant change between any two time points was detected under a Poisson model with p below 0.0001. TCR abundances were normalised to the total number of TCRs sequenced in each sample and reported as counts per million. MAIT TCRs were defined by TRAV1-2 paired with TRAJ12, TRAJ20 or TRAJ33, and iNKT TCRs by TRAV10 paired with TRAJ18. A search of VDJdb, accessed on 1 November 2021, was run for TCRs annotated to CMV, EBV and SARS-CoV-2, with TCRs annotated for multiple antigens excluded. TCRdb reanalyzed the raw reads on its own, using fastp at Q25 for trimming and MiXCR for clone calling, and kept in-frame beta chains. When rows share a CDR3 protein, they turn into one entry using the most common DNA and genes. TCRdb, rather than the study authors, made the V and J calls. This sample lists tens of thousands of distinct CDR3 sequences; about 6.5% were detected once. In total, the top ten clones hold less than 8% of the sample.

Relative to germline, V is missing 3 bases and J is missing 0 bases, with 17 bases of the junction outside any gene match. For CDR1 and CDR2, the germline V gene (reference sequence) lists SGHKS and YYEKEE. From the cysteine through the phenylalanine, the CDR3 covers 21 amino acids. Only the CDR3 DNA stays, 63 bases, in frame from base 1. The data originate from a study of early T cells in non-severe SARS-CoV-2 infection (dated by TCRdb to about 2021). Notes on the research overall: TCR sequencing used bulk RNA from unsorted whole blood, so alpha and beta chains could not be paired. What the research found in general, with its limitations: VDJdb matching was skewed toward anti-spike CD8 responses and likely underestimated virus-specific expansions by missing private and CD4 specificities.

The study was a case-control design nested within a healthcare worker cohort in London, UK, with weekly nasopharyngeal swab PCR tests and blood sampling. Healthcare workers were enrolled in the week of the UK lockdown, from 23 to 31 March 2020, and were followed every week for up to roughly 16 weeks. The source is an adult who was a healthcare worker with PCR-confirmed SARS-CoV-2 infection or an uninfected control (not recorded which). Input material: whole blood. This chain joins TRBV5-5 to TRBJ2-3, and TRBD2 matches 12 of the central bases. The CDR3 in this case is CASSSPGGLAGTRSSTDTQYF. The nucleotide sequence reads TGTGCCAGCAGCTCCCCTGGAGGACTAGCGGGAACTAGGAGTAGCACAGATACGCAGTATTTT.